The rows below give T cell receptor beta chains drawn from one sample of a study of shared clonotypes between healthy human individuals. Sequenced by immunoSEQ multiplex PCR; TCRdb stores in-frame clones only, minus some. The data show millions of clones, about 92% seen once. Sequenced material: naive CD8+ T cells from PBMCs. These receptor sequences come from a man in his late teens or twenties in good health. Some clones in this sample may be carry-over from other donors' samples. Both conserved end residues are part of each CDR3. The order of the fields is CDR3 protein, CDR3 DNA, D gene, clone size, V gene, J gene, CDR3 length. A D gene is named only where the DNA matches it firmly. Rows give clone size only sometimes, using once, few, many, or a class for an expanded clone.

CASSTMGTGELFF	TGTGCCAGCAGTACTATGGGGACCGGGGAGCTGTTTTTT	NA	NA	TRBV28	TRBJ2-2	13
CASSSVWTQSRANVLTF	TGTGCCAGCAGTAGCGTTTGGACACAAAGTCGGGCCAACGTCCTGACTTTC	NA	NA	TRBV28	TRBJ2-6	17
CASSYSRTLQETQYF	TGTGCCAGCAGTTACTCGCGGACACTGCAAGAGACCCAGTACTTC	NA	NA	TRBV6-6	TRBJ2-5	15
CASTPSGSSYNEQFF	TGTGCCAGTACCCCCAGCGGGAGCTCCTACAATGAGCAGTTCTTC	TRBD2	NA	TRBV19	TRBJ2-1	15
CASSLGRTLYNEQFF	TGTGCCAGCAGTTTGGGCCGGACACTATACAATGAGCAGTTCTTC	NA	NA	TRBV27	TRBJ2-1	15
CASSLTTSGSTDTQYF	TGTGCCAGCAGCTTAACGACTAGCGGGAGCACAGATACGCAGTATTTT	TRBD2	NA	TRBV7-3	TRBJ2-3	16
CASSVETPGVVTGELFF	TGTGCCAGCAGCGTAGAAACCCCCGGGGTTGTTACCGGGGAGCTGTTTTTT	NA	NA	TRBV9	TRBJ2-2	17
CASSLGQGADGYTF	TGTGCCAGCTCACTCGGACAGGGAGCGGATGGCTACACCTTC	TRBD1	NA	TRBV18	TRBJ1-2	14
CASSLKGLAGPAGETQYF	TGTGCCAGCAGCCTTAAGGGACTAGCGGGCCCGGCGGGAGAGACCCAGTACTTC	TRBD2	once	TRBV16	TRBJ2-5	18
CASSSNRGSGNTIYF	TGTGCCAGCAGCTCAAACAGGGGCTCTGGAAACACCATATATTTT	TRBD1	NA	TRBV7-6	TRBJ1-3	15
CASSIYGRAYEQYF	TGTGCCAGTAGTATTTATGGGAGGGCCTACGAGCAGTACTTC	TRBD2	NA	TRBV19	TRBJ2-7	14
CSVTESYEQYF	TGCAGTGTTACAGAATCCTACGAGCAGTACTTC	NA	NA	TRBV20-1	TRBJ2-7	11
CASSTGVTEAFF	TGTGCCAGCAGCACAGGGGTAACTGAAGCTTTCTTT	TRBD1	few	TRBV5-4	TRBJ1-1	12
CASSLDHSREGSYEQYF	TGTGCCAGCAGCTTAGATCATTCGCGGGAGGGATCCTACGAGCAGTACTTC	TRBD2	NA	TRBV11-2	TRBJ2-7	17
CASSGSTSGRNEQYF	TGTGCCAGCAGCGGCTCGACTAGCGGGAGGAACGAGCAGTACTTC	TRBD2	once	TRBV11-2	TRBJ2-7	15
CASSHDRSFYYEQYF	TGTGCCAGCAGCCACGACAGATCCTTTTACTACGAGCAGTACTTC	NA	NA	TRBV28	TRBJ2-7	15
CASSGQGNTGELFF	TGTGCCAGCAGCGGACAGGGGAACACCGGGGAGCTGTTTTTT	TRBD1	NA	TRBV7-9	TRBJ2-2	14
CASSGRGLGTDTQYF	TGTGCCAGCAGTGGGAGGGGTCTGGGCACAGATACGCAGTATTTT	NA	NA	TRBV2	TRBJ2-3	15
CASSQNRGSYNEQFF	TGCGCCAGCAGCCAAAACAGGGGGAGCTACAATGAGCAGTTCTTC	TRBD1	NA	TRBV4-3	TRBJ2-1	15
CASSPERVVNYEQYF	TGTGCCAGCAGCCCGGAACGGGTCGTTAATTACGAGCAGTACTTC	NA	NA	TRBV7-6	TRBJ2-7	15
CATGYQPQHF	TGTGCCACGGGGTATCAGCCCCAGCATTTT	NA	NA	TRBV5-6	TRBJ1-5	10
CAISAGDRGLNGELFF	TGTGCCATCAGTGCAGGGGACAGGGGGCTTAACGGGGAGCTGTTTTTT	TRBD1	NA	TRBV10-3	TRBJ2-2	16
CASTSETSYNEQFF	TGTGCCAGCACGTCGGAAACCTCCTACAATGAGCAGTTCTTC	NA	NA	TRBV28	TRBJ2-1	14
CASSPGGPRTEAFF	TGTGCCAGCAGTCCAGGGGGACCTCGCACTGAAGCTTTCTTT	TRBD1	NA	TRBV6-5	TRBJ1-1	14
CAWSVRLTMNTEAFF	TGTGCCTGGAGTGTACGGCTCACCATGAACACTGAAGCTTTCTTT	NA	few	TRBV30	TRBJ1-1	15
CASSLFLVGNEQFF	TGTGCCAGCAGCTTATTTCTCGTGGGCAATGAGCAGTTCTTC	NA	once	TRBV7-9	TRBJ2-1	14
CASTFRAPGGYGYTF	TGTGCCAGCACTTTCCGGGCTCCTGGGGGCTATGGCTACACCTTC	NA	once	TRBV6-1	TRBJ1-2	15
CASSLSLARGKDTQYF	TGCGCCAGCAGCTTGTCTCTAGCGAGGGGGAAAGATACGCAGTATTTT	NA	NA	TRBV5-1	TRBJ2-3	16
CASSFMGTSYEQYF	TGTGCCAGCAGCTTTATGGGGACTTCCTACGAGCAGTACTTC	NA	NA	TRBV5-8	TRBJ2-7	14
CATSRDRLAGSTGELFF	TGTGCCACCAGCAGAGATCGACTAGCGGGGAGCACCGGGGAGCTGTTTTTT	TRBD2	NA	TRBV15	TRBJ2-2	17
CASSVAIGTYEQYF	TGTGCCAGCAGCGTAGCGATCGGTACCTACGAGCAGTACTTC	NA	NA	TRBV9	TRBJ2-7	14
CASSRGFSGSSETQYF	TGTGCCAGCAGCAGAGGATTTAGCGGGAGTTCAGAGACCCAGTACTTC	TRBD2	NA	TRBV9	TRBJ2-5	16